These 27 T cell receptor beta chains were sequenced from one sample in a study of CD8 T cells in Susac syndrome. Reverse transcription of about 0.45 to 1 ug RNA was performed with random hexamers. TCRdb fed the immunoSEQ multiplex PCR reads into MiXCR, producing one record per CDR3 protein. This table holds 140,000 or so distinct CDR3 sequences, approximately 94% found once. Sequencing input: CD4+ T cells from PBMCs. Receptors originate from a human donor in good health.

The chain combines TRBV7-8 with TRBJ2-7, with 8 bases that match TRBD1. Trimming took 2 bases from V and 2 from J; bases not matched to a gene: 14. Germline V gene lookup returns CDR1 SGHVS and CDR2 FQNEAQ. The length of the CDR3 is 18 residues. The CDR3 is CASSLSISGTGVTYEQYF. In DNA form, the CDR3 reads TGTGCCAGCAGCTTAAGTATCTCGGGGACAGGAGTAACCTACGAGCAGTACTTC.

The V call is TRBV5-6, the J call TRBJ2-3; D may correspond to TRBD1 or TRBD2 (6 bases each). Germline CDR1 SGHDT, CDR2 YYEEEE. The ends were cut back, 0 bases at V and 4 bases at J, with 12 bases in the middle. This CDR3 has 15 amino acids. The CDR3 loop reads CASSLDGGPADTQYF. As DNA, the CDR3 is TGTGCCAGCAGCTTGGATGGGGGGCCCGCAGATACGCAGTATTTT.

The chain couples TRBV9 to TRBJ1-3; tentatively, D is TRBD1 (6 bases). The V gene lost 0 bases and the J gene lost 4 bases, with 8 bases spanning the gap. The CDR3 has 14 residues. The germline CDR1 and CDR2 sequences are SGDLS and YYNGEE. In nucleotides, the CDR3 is TGTGCCAGCAGCGTAGGTGGACAGGGAAACACCATATATTTT. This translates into CASSVGGQGNTIYF.

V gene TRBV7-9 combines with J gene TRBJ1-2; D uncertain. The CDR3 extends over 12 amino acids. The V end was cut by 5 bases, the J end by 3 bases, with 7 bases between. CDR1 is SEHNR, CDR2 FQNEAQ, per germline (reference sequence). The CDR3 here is CASSVSDYGYTF. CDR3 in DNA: TGTGCCAGCAGCGTTTCGGACTATGGCTACACCTTC.

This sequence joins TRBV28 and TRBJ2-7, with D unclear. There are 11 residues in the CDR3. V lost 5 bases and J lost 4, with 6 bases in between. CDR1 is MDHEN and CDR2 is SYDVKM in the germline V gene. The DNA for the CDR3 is TGTGCCAGCAGTGTCCTTTACGAGCAGTACTTC. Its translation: CASSVLYEQYF.

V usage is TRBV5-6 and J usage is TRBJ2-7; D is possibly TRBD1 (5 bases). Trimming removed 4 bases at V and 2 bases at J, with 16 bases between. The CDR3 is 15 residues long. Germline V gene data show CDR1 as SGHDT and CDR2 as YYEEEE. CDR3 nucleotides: TGTGCCAGCAGCCCGCGCAGGGTAGTTGCCTACGAGCAGTACTTC. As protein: CASSPRRVVAYEQYF.

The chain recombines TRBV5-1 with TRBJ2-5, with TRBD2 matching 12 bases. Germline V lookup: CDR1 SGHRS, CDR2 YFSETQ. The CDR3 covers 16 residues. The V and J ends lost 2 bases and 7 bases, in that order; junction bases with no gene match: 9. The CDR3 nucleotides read TGCGCCAGCAGCTTAGGGACTAGCGGGCGAAGCGGGACCCAGTACTTC. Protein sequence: CASSLGTSGRSGTQYF.

CDR3 DNA: TGTGCCAGCCGTTCGGACCCTTCCATGGGTTATGAGCAGTTCTTC. This encodes CASRSDPSMGYEQFF. V usage is TRBV6-2 or TRBV6-3 and J usage is TRBJ2-1; the D is unclear. V lost 8 bases and J 8 bases, leaving 22 bases between the germline ends. Germline V gives CDR1 MNHEY, CDR2 SVGEGT. The CDR3 totals 15 residues.

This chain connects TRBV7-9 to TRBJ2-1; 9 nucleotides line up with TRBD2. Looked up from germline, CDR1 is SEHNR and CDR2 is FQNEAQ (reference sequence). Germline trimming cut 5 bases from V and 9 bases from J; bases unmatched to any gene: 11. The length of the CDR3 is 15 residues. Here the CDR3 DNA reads TGTGCCAGCAGCCGGACTAGCGATGGCCGTAGTGAGCAGTTCTTC. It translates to CASSRTSDGRSEQFF.

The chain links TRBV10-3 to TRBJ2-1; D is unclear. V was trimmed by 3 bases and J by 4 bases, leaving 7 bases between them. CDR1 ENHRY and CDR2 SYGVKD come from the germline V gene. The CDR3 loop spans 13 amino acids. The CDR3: CAISEGPYNEQFF. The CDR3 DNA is TGTGCCATCAGTGAAGGGCCATACAATGAGCAGTTCTTC.

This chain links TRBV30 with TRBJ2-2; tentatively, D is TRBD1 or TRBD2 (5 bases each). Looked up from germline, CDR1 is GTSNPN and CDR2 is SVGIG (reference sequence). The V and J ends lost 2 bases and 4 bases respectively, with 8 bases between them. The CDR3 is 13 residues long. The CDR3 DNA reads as TGTGCCTGGAGTCCGGGGCGCACCGGGGAGCTGTTTTTT. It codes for CAWSPGRTGELFF.

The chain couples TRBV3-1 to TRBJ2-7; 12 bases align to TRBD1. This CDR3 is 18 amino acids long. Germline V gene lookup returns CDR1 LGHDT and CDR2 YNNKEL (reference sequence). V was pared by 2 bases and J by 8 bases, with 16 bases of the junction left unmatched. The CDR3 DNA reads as TGTGCCAGCAGCCAATCGTACCCAGCGGGACAGGGGGCTAGCAAGCAGTACTTC. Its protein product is CASSQSYPAGQGASKQYF.

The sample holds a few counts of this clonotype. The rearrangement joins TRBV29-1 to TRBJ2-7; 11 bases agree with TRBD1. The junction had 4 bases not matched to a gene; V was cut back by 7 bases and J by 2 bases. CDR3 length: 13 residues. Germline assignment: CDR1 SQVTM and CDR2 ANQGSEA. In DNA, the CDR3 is TGCAGCGCCGGACAGGGGGCAACCTACGAGCAGTACTTC. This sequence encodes CSAGQGATYEQYF.

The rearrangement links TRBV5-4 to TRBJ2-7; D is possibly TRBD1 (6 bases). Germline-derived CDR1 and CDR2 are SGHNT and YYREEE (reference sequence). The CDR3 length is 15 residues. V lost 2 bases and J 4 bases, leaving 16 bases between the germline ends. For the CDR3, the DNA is TGTGCCAGCAGCTTCAGGACAGTGGGGATTTACGAGCAGTACTTC. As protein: CASSFRTVGIYEQYF.

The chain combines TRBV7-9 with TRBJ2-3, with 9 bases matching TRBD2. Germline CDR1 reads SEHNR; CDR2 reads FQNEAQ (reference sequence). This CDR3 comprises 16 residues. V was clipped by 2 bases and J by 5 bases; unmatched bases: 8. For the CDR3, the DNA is TGTGCCAGCAGCTTATTACGCGGGAGGGCCGTAGATACGCAGTATTTT. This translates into CASSLLRGRAVDTQYF.

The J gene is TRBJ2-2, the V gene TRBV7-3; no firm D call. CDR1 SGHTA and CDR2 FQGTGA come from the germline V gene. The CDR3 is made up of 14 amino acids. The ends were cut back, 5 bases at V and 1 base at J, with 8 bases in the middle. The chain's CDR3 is CASSPMLNTGELFF. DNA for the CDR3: TGTGCCAGCAGCCCCATGTTGAACACCGGGGAGCTGTTTTTT.

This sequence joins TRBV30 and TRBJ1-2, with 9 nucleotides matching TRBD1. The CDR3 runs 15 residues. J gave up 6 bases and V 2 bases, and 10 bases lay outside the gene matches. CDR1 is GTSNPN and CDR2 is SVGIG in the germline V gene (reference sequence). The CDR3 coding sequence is TGTGCCTGGAGTAACAGGGGGCGGGTATCCGATGGCTACACCTTC. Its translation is CAWSNRGRVSDGYTF.

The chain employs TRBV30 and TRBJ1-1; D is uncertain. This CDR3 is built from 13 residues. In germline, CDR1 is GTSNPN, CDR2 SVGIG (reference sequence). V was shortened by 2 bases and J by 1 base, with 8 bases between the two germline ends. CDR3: CAWSMIPNTEAFF. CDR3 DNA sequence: TGTGCCTGGAGTATGATCCCGAACACTGAAGCTTTCTTT. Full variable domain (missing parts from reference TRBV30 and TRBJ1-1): SQTIHQWPATLVQPVGSPLSLECTVEGTSNPNLYWYRQAAGRGLQLLFYSVGIGQISSEVPQNLSASRPQDRQFILSSKKLLLSDSGFYLCAWSMIPNTEAFFGQGTRLTVV.

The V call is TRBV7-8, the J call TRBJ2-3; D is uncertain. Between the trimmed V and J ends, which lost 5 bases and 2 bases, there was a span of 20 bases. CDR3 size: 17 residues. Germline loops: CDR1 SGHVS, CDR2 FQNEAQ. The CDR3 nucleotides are TGTGCCAGCAGCCCCCAACGTAAAAGGCTGAACACAGATACGCAGTATTTT. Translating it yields CASSPQRKRLNTDTQYF.

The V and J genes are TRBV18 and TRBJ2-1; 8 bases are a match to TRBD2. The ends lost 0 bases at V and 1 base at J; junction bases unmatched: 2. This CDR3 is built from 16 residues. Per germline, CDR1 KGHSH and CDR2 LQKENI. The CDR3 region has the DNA TGTGCCAGCTCACCACCGGTAGCGGGGTCCTACAATGAGCAGTTCTTC. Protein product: CASSPPVAGSYNEQFF. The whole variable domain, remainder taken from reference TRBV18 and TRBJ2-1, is NAGVMQNPRHLVRRRGQEARLRCSPMKGHSHVYWYRQLPEEGLKFMVYLQKENIIDESGMPKERFSAEFPKEGPSILRIQQVVRGDSAAYFCASSPPVAGSYNEQFFGPGTRLTVL.

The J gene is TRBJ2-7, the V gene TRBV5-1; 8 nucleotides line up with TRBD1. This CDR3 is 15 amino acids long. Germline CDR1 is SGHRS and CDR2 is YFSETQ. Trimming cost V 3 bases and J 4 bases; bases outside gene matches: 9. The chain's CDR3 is CASSSAGGYDYEQYF. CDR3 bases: TGCGCCAGCAGCTCTGCAGGGGGCTATGATTACGAGCAGTACTTC.

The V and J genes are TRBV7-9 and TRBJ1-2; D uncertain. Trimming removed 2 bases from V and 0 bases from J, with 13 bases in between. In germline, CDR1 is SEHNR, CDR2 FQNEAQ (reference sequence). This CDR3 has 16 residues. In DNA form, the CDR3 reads TGTGCCAGCAGCTTATCCACGGCCCGCTCTAACTATGGCTACACCTTC. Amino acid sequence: CASSLSTARSNYGYTF.

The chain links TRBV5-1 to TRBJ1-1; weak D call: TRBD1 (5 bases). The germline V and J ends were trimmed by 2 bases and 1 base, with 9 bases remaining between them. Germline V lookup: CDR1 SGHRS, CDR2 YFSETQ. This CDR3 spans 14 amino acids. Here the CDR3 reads CASSFATGNTEAFF. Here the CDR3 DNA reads TGCGCCAGCAGCTTCGCCACAGGGAACACTGAAGCTTTCTTT.

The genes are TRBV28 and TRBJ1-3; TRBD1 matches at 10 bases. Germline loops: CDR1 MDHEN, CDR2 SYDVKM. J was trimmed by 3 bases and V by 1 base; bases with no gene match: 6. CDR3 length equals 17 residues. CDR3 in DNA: TGTGCCAGCAGTTTATTGTCCGGGACAGGGGTTGGAAACACCATATATTTT. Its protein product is CASSLLSGTGVGNTIYF.

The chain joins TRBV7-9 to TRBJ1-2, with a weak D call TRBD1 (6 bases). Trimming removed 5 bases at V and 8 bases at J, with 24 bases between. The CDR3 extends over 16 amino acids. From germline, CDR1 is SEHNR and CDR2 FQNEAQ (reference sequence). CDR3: CASSPSGGHEGGGYTF. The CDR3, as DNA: TGTGCCAGCAGCCCCTCCGGGGGACACGAAGGGGGAGGCTACACCTTC.

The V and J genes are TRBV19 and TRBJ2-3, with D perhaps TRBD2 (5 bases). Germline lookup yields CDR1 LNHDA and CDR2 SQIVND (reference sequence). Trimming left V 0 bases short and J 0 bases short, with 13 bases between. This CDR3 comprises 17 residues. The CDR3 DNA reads TGTGCCAGTAGTATAGATGCCCCCGAGCGGAGCACAGATACGCAGTATTTT. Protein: CASSIDAPERSTDTQYF.

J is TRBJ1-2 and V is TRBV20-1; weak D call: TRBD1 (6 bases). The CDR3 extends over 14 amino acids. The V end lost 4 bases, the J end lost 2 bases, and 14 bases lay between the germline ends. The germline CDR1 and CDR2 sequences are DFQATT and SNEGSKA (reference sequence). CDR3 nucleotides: TGCAGTGCTAAAACCTCCAGGGGAAACTATGGCTACACCTTC. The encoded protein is CSAKTSRGNYGYTF.